These T cell receptor beta chains were read from a single sample in a study of blood T cell repertoires in COVID-19. Sequencing used immunoSEQ multiplex PCR; TCRdb keeps in-frame clones, though not all of them. The repertoire holds more than 60,000 clones, more than 80% seen once, with 6.9% in the top ten. The sequenced sample consisted of peripheral blood. These receptors originate from a human donor in a cohort sampled during active COVID-19. CDR3s include the opening cysteine and the closing phenylalanine or tryptophan. A D gene is named only where the DNA matches it firmly. The size entry is marked missing in some rows and otherwise reads once, few, many or a size class.

D	V	size	J	DNA	CDR3
TRBD1	TRBV3-1/TRBV3-2	few	TRBJ2-7	TGTGCCAGCAGCCAGGGGTCAGGGGGCCCCTACGAGCAGTACTTC	CASSQGSGGPYEQYF
TRBD1	TRBV5-5	.	TRBJ1-4	TGTGCCAGCAGCCTAACAGGGGCAACTAATGAAAAACTGTTTTTT	CASSLTGATNEKLFF
.	TRBV18	.	TRBJ2-3	TGTGCCAGCTCATTCGAGGGGGACAGCACAGATACGCAGTATTTT	CASSFEGDSTDTQYF
.	TRBV18	.	TRBJ1-6	TGTGCCAGCTCACGTGGAGGAGAGAATTCACCCCTCCACTTT	CASSRGGENSPLHF
TRBD1	TRBV10-3	.	TRBJ1-6	TGTGCCATCAGTGAGTCGACAGGGGGTTATTCACCCCTCCACTTT	CAISESTGGYSPLHF
.	TRBV9	.	TRBJ1-2	TGTGCCAGCAGCGAGGACACGTCCCCCTATGGCTACACCTTC	CASSEDTSPYGYTF
.	TRBV7-6	.	TRBJ2-5	TGTGCCAGCAACTACCCGCTGGACAGCAACCAAGAGACCCAGTACTTC	CASNYPLDSNQETQYF
TRBD1	TRBV6-1	.	TRBJ2-5	TGTGCCAGCAGTGAAGATAACAGGGGGGCAGAGACCCAGTACTTC	CASSEDNRGAETQYF
.	TRBV7-9	.	TRBJ1-2	TGTGCCAGCAGCGCCCAGGACTATGGCTACACCTTC	CASSAQDYGYTF
TRBD1	TRBV7-9	.	TRBJ2-1	TGTGCCAGCAGCTCAAGGCCGGACAGGGGGAGTTACAATGAGCAGTTCTTC	CASSSRPDRGSYNEQFF
TRBD2	TRBV19	.	TRBJ2-3	TGTGCCAGTAGAACGAACGGGGGGGAAGGAGGCACAGATACGCAGTATTTT	CASRTNGGEGGTDTQYF
TRBD2	TRBV6-2/TRBV6-3	.	TRBJ2-7	TGTGCCAGCAGTTACTCGAAGATAGCGGGGGCCTACGAGCAGTACTTC	CASSYSKIAGAYEQYF
TRBD1	TRBV5-1	few	TRBJ1-4	TGCGCCAGCAGCGGAGCGACAGGGGGAGACGAAAAACTGTTTTTT	CASSGATGGDEKLFF
TRBD1	TRBV7-8	.	TRBJ1-1	TGTGCCAGCAGCTCCTATGGACAGGGAGGAGCTTTCTTT	CASSSYGQGGAFF
TRBD1	TRBV28	.	TRBJ1-2	TGTGCCAGCAGTTCGGGACAGGGGGTCGGTGGCTACACCTTC	CASSSGQGVGGYTF
TRBD2	TRBV7-2	.	TRBJ2-3	TGTGCCAGCAGCCAGAGGGCGGGGGGGCCTGGTACTTTT	CASSQRAGGPGTF
.	TRBV7-9	.	TRBJ1-1	TGTGCCAGCGAGGAGGTTTCCCCTGAAGCTTTCTTT	CASEEVSPEAFF
.	TRBV4-3	.	TRBJ2-5	TGCGCCAGCAGCCAAGAAGGGAGGGGGGAGACCCAGTACTTC	CASSQEGRGETQYF
TRBD1	TRBV3-1/TRBV3-2	once	TRBJ1-2	TGTGCCAGCAGCCAAGTAGGGGGCCCGCACACCTTC	CASSQVGGPHTF
TRBD2	TRBV5-1	.	TRBJ2-5	TGCGCCAGCAGCTCAGGACTAGCGGGGGTTACCATCCAAGAGACCCAGTACTTC	CASSSGLAGVTIQETQYF
.	TRBV5-1	once	TRBJ2-3	TGCGCCAGCAGCCTAGAGACAGATACGCAGTATTTT	CASSLETDTQYF
TRBD1	TRBV5-1	.	TRBJ1-4	TGCGCCAGCAGCCTGGGACAGGGAGATGAAAAACTGTTTTTT	CASSLGQGDEKLFF
TRBD2	TRBV6-2/TRBV6-3	.	TRBJ2-5	TGTGCCAGCAGTTACTCGAGGACAAAGCGGGGGTTTCAAGAGACCCAGTACTTC	CASSYSRTKRGFQETQYF
.	TRBV19	.	TRBJ1-1	TGTGCCAGTACCCGAGCGGGGTTCAACACTGAAGCTTTCTTT	CASTRAGFNTEAFF
TRBD1	TRBV7-7	few	TRBJ1-1	TGTGCTAGCAGCTTAGACAGGGACACTGAAGCTTTCTTT	CASSLDRDTEAFF
.	TRBV15	.	TRBJ1-2	TGTGCCACCAGCAGAGTACCCGGCGGTTTGGGGGGATATGGCTACACCTTC	CATSRVPGGLGGYGYTF
.	TRBV29-1	.	TRBJ1-4	TGCAGCGTTCTGGGGCGTTCTAATGAAAAACTGTTTTTT	CSVLGRSNEKLFF
TRBD2	TRBV6-1	.	TRBJ2-1	TGTGCCAGCAGTGTCTTACTAGCGGGGGCCTTCAATGAGCAGTTCTTC	CASSVLLAGAFNEQFF